These 4 T cell receptor beta chains originate from one sample sequenced in a study of CD8+CD57+ T cells in acquired aplastic anemia. Genomic DNA served as template for TCR beta VDJ and CDR3 profiling. A single record per CDR3 protein comes from TCRdb applying MiXCR to the reads. Of about 270,000 distinct CDR3 sequences in the sample, roughly 50% were seen once. The material sequenced was sorted CD4+, CD8+, or CD8+CD57+ T cells (not recorded which) from PBMCs. These receptor sequences come from a human donor with severe aplastic anemia or a healthy control (not recorded which).

The chain links TRBV5-1 to TRBJ2-7; perhaps TRBD2 as D (6 bases). The CDR3 has 13 residues. CDR1 is SGHRS, CDR2 YFSETQ, per germline. V was shortened by 5 bases and J by 4 bases, with 13 bases between the two germline ends. The CDR3 protein is CASRFGGSYEQYF. CDR3 DNA: TGCGCCAGCAGGTTCGGGGGTTCATACGAGCAGTACTTC.

The chain couples TRBV6-5 to TRBJ1-2, with a weak D call TRBD1 (6 bases). The CDR3 loop spans 12 amino acids. With 4 bases removed from V and 5 bases from J, the gap between germline ends came to 8 bases. CDR1 is MNHEY, CDR2 SVGAGI, per germline. CDR3 region: CASSWQGYGYTF. The CDR3 DNA reads TGTGCCAGCAGTTGGCAGGGGTATGGCTACACCTTC.

This clonotype came up many times. The chain employs TRBV6-6 and TRBJ2-1, with 11 positions matching TRBD2. The CDR3 has 14 amino acids. CDR1 is MNHNY and CDR2 is SVGAGI in the germline V gene (reference sequence). With V trimmed by 0 bases and J by 10 bases, 2 bases remained unmatched. CDR3 in amino acids: CASSYSSGGDEQFF. Written as DNA, the CDR3 is TGTGCCAGCAGTTACTCTAGCGGGGGGGACGAGCAGTTCTTC.

This clonotype was counted ten times or more. The chain uses TRBV6-5 and TRBJ1-2, with D unclear. Per germline, CDR1 MNHEY and CDR2 SVGAGI. CDR3 length equals 14 residues. The V end was cut by 0 bases, the J end by 4 bases, with 9 bases between. The CDR3 is CASSYSSSGYGYTF. The CDR3 DNA reads TGTGCCAGCAGTTACTCTTCGTCCGGCTATGGCTACACCTTC.